This TCR beta chain was sequenced for a study of blood T cells in healthy people across ages. This CDR3 spans 15 amino acids. The germline V gene has CDR1 MNHEY and CDR2 SVGAGI. V was shortened by 4 bases and J by 2 bases, with 13 bases between the two germline ends. Sample-barcoded 5' priming and a J-beta primer mix drove a second PCR of roughly 6 to 12 cycles. Tags on each cDNA molecule came from a template-switch adaptor with 12 random nucleotides. TCRdb re-called the 5' RACE reads with MiXCR, one entry per CDR3 protein. The table includes about 1 million distinct CDR3 sequences, under 45% detected once. Study-wide results and caveats: It was the long-lived donors that had more naive CD4+ cells and higher diversity than aged donors.

A word on this clonotype: Antigen unknown.

The receptor was derived from a woman aged 55-69 years in good health. The sequenced material came from blood. The J gene is TRBJ2-3, the V gene TRBV6-5; D remains unclear. CDR3: CASSSTRSITDTQYF. The CDR3 DNA reads as TGTGCCAGCAGTTCAACACGATCGATCACAGATACGCAGTATTTT.